The 31 T cell receptor beta chains in this list originate from one sample, sequenced in a study of persistence of HIV-infected CD4 T cells. Sequencing used immunoSEQ version 4 in survey mode. TCRdb's copy holds only in-frame clones and misses some; the assay was immunoSEQ multiplex PCR. This table holds 30,000 to 45,000 clones, approximately 88% found once. This nonspecific control used anti-CD3/anti-CD28 bead stimulation of CD4+ T cells. Sorting selected CD4+ T cells upregulating both CD40 ligand and CD69. These receptors have no known antigen. Specimen: CD4+ T cells sorted from PBMCs after roughly 18-hour stimulation, collected from a patient who received antiretroviral therapy. These receptors came from an adult man with HIV who was CMV-seropositive.

This rearrangement joins TRBV7-2 to TRBJ2-5; 10 positions agree with TRBD2. With V trimmed by 2 bases and J by 5 bases, 11 bases remained unmatched. Germline CDR1 is SGHTA and CDR2 is FQGNSA. There are 17 residues in the CDR3. The CDR3 spells CASSLMLAGARGETQYF. CDR3 coding DNA: TGTGCCAGCAGCTTAATGCTAGCGGGAGCTAGGGGTGAGACCCAGTACTTC.

The chain links TRBV16 to TRBJ2-7, with a weak D call TRBD2 (6 bases). The CDR3 runs to 15 residues. V was shortened by 0 bases and J by 5 bases, with 14 bases between the two germline ends. Germline-derived CDR1 and CDR2 are KGHSY and FQNENV. The CDR3 DNA reads TGTGCCAGCAGCCAATCTGGAGGGGTTCGTGACGAGCAGTACTTC. Translation: CASSQSGGVRDEQYF.

CDR3 coding DNA: TGCAGTGCTAGTGAGGGTTCCTATGGCTACACCTTC. Its protein is CSASEGSYGYTF. The chain has TRBV20-1 and TRBJ1-2; no clear D gene. In germline, CDR1 is DFQATT, CDR2 SNEGSKA (reference sequence). Trimming removed 3 bases at V and 4 bases at J, with 9 bases between. The CDR3 runs to 12 residues.

For the CDR3, the DNA is TGTGCCAGTAGAGAGACAGGGAGGACTGAAGCTTTCTTT. It translates to CASRETGRTEAFF. The J gene is TRBJ1-1, the V gene TRBV19; 7 nucleotides align to TRBD1. The V gene end was trimmed by 6 bases and the J gene end by 5 bases; junction bases not matched to a gene: 6. Germline CDR1 LNHDA, CDR2 SQIVND (reference sequence). The CDR3 extends over 13 amino acids. Using reference TRBV19 and TRBJ1-1 for the parts outside the CDR3, the full variable domain is DGGITQSPKYLFRKEGQNVTLSCEQNLNHDAMYWYRQDPGQGLRLIYYSQIVNDFQKGDIAEGYSVSREKKESFPLTVTSAQKNPTAFYLCASRETGRTEAFFGQGTRLTVV.

This clone was counted once. The CDR3 protein is CSARSHEQYF. DNA for the CDR3: TGCAGTGCTAGGTCACACGAGCAGTACTTC. This chain connects TRBV20-1 to TRBJ2-7; D not resolved. Germline V lookup: CDR1 DFQATT, CDR2 SNEGSKA (reference sequence). CDR3 size: 10 residues. V was shortened by 3 bases and J by 5 bases, with 5 bases between the two germline ends.

The CDR3: CASSPGWATYEQYF. Here the CDR3 DNA reads TGTGCCAGCAGCCCCGGGTGGGCGACCTACGAGCAGTACTTC. V and J are TRBV7-2 and TRBJ2-7; D not resolved. Germline assignment: CDR1 SGHTA and CDR2 FQGNSA. V lost 5 bases, J lost 2 bases, and 13 bases lay in between. The CDR3 sequence is 14 residues long.

The chain is built from TRBV20-1 and TRBJ1-2; the D is unclear. The CDR3 is 13 residues long. V dropped 3 bases and J dropped 13 bases, with 21 bases sitting between them. Germline V gene lookup returns CDR1 DFQATT and CDR2 SNEGSKA (reference sequence). CDR3 region: CSASRTGRDPCTF. In nucleotides, the CDR3 is TGCAGTGCTAGTCGTACGGGCCGTGATCCCTGCACCTTC.

V gene TRBV7-3 combines with J gene TRBJ2-3, with 7 bases matching TRBD2. This CDR3 has 14 residues. The ends lost 7 bases at V and 0 bases at J; junction bases unmatched: 4. Germline assignment: CDR1 SGHTA and CDR2 FQGTGA. CDR3 sequence reads: CASTPGGSTDTQYF. CDR3 in DNA: TGTGCCAGCACCCCGGGGGGAAGCACAGATACGCAGTATTTT.

This clone was seen a single time. The V and J genes are TRBV27 and TRBJ1-1; 7 nucleotides match TRBD1. Trimming cost V 3 bases and J 0 bases; bases outside gene matches: 4. Germline V gene lookup returns CDR1 MNHEY and CDR2 SMNVEV (reference sequence). The CDR3 contains 15 residues. The CDR3 DNA is TGTGCCAGCAGTTTCCCAGGACAGGTGAACACTGAAGCTTTCTTT. Translated: CASSFPGQVNTEAFF.

The chain links TRBV10-3 to TRBJ2-7; D perhaps matches TRBD1 (5 bases). V was trimmed by 0 bases and J by 0 bases, leaving 15 bases between them. The CDR3 spans 17 residues. The germline CDR1 and CDR2 sequences are ENHRY and SYGVKD. The CDR3 reads CAISESLTGLLSYEQYF. The CDR3 coding sequence is TGTGCCATCAGTGAGTCTCTAACAGGCCTTCTCTCCTACGAGCAGTACTTC.

V gene TRBV2 combines with J gene TRBJ1-4; D is possibly TRBD1 (6 bases). Trimming removed 2 bases at V and 6 bases at J, with 10 bases between. Germline V gene sequence: CDR1 SNHLY, CDR2 FYNNEI. The CDR3 has 14 residues. In DNA, the CDR3 is TGTGCCAGCAGTGAAAACAGGGTGGATGAAAAACTGTTTTTT. Its protein product is CASSENRVDEKLFF.

The chain couples TRBV29-1 to TRBJ1-4, with unresolved D. The germline V gene has CDR1 SQVTM and CDR2 ANQGSEA. Trimming cost V 6 bases and J 5 bases, with 22 bases left between them. This CDR3 is 16 amino acids long. In nucleotides, the CDR3 is TGCAGCGTCGCCTTATTTCGCCAGGCGACAAATGAAAAACTGTTTTTT. Translating gives CSVALFRQATNEKLFF.

The chain is built from TRBV6-1 and TRBJ2-1, with 10 bases matching TRBD2. V shed 1 base and J 11 bases; nucleotides not matched to a gene: 5. The length of the CDR3 is 14 residues. CDR1 and CDR2 from the germline V gene are MNHNS and SASEGT. CDR3 residues: CASSEGYSGGKQFF. CDR3 DNA sequence: TGTGCCAGCAGTGAAGGTTATAGCGGGGGGAAGCAGTTCTTC.

V gene TRBV7-2 combines with J gene TRBJ2-1, with TRBD2 identical over 11 bases. This CDR3 region has 15 residues. The V gene's germline CDR1 is SGHTA and CDR2 FQGNSA. The ends lost 4 bases at V and 7 bases at J; junction bases unmatched: 6. The CDR3: CASSYGTSGWNEQFF. DNA of the CDR3: TGTGCCAGCAGCTATGGGACTAGCGGTTGGAATGAGCAGTTCTTC. The whole variable domain, remainder taken from reference TRBV7-2 and TRBJ2-1, is GAGVSQSPSNKVTEKGKDVELRCDPISGHTALYWYRQSLGQGLEFLIYFQGNSAPDKSGLPSDRFSAERTGGSVSTLTIQRTQQEDSAVYLCASSYGTSGWNEQFFGPGTRLTVL.

This clone has a handful of counts. The CDR3 DNA follows: TGCGCCAGCAGCTTCCCAGCGGGAGGGCTCCCCTACGAGCAGTACTTC. Protein sequence: CASSFPAGGLPYEQYF. This rearrangement joins TRBV5-1 to TRBJ2-7; 10 nucleotides match TRBD2. Germline values: CDR1 SGHRS, CDR2 YFSETQ. CDR3 length equals 16 residues. V trimming: 2 bases; J trimming: 2 bases; junction bases outside the gene matches: 7.

The chain combines TRBV12-3 or TRBV12-4 with TRBJ2-1; D remains unclear. V was clipped by 2 bases and J by 8 bases, with 7 bases between them. CDR3 size: 12 residues. The CDR3 is CASSLIDHEQFF. As DNA, the CDR3 is TGTGCCAGCAGTTTAATAGATCATGAGCAGTTCTTC.

The chain couples TRBV2 to TRBJ1-1, with D perhaps matching TRBD1 (6 bases). CDR3 length: 14 amino acids. CDR1 and CDR2 (germline): SNHLY, FYNNEI. V was cut by 7 bases and J by 1 base, with 13 bases left in between. CDR3 in amino acids: CASKRGTWNTEAFF. The CDR3 DNA sequence: TGTGCCAGCAAAAGGGGGACGTGGAACACTGAAGCTTTCTTT.

This chain connects TRBV4-2 to TRBJ2-2; 12 bases match TRBD2. V lost 2 bases and J lost 1; bases outside the gene matches: 2. The length of the CDR3 is 17 residues. CDR1 is LGHNA and CDR2 is YNFKEQ in the germline V gene. The CDR3 region is CASSQRLAGENTGELFF. For the CDR3, the DNA is TGTGCCAGCAGCCAACGACTAGCGGGAGAGAACACCGGGGAGCTGTTTTTT.

The chain has TRBV5-1 and TRBJ2-1, with D perhaps matching TRBD2 (5 bases). The ends were cut back, 4 bases at V and 6 bases at J, with 11 bases in the middle. CDR1 and CDR2 (germline): SGHRS, YFSETQ. This CDR3 contains 13 residues. The CDR3, as DNA: TGCGCCAGCAGCCAGACTACCGTCAATGAGCAGTTCTTC. It encodes CASSQTTVNEQFF. Full variable domain (remainder filled in from reference TRBV5-1 and TRBJ2-1): KAGVTQTPRYLIKTRGQQVTLSCSPISGHRSVSWYQQTPGQGLQFLFEYFSETQRNKGNFPGRFSGRQFSNSRSEMNVSTLELGDSALYLCASSQTTVNEQFFGPGTRLTVL.

The rearrangement links TRBV7-9 to TRBJ2-5; TRBD1 aligns across 10 bases. Germline V gene lookup returns CDR1 SEHNR and CDR2 FQNEAQ (reference sequence). Trimming cost V 1 base and J 4 bases; bases outside gene matches: 6. This CDR3 region has 16 residues. The CDR3 here is CASSLGDRGLAETQYF. The CDR3 DNA is TGTGCCAGCAGCTTAGGGGACAGGGGATTGGCAGAGACCCAGTACTTC.

The chain has TRBV7-2 and TRBJ2-7, with 7 bases identical to TRBD1. V was clipped by 4 bases and J by 1 base; unmatched bases: 7. CDR1 and CDR2 from the germline V gene are SGHTA and FQGNSA. This CDR3 is built from 15 residues. Here the CDR3 reads CASSYRQGLSYEQYF. CDR3 sequence (DNA): TGTGCCAGCAGCTATAGACAGGGCCTTTCCTACGAGCAGTACTTC.

V usage is TRBV18 and J usage is TRBJ2-7, with 9 bases lining up with TRBD1. Germline V gene data show CDR1 as KGHSH and CDR2 as LQKENI. This CDR3 is 16 amino acids long. Unmatched junction bases numbered 11, after V lost 6 bases and J lost 2 bases. The CDR3 DNA reads TGTGCCAGCTCCTCATTAGGACAGGGGTCGACCTACGAGCAGTACTTC. It yields the protein CASSSLGQGSTYEQYF.

The rearrangement uses TRBV5-5 and TRBJ2-1; the match to TRBD2 covers 9 bases. Germline CDR1 SGHKS, CDR2 YYEKEE (reference sequence). J lost 8 bases, V lost 5 bases, and 11 bases had no gene match. This CDR3 comprises 15 residues. The CDR3 nucleotides are TGTGCCAGCAGTTCCGGGACTAGCCGAGTCGATGAGCAGTTCTTC. Its translation: CASSSGTSRVDEQFF.

The chain carries TRBV7-2 and TRBJ1-5; 7 bases map to TRBD1. Germline V gene sequence: CDR1 SGHTA, CDR2 FQGNSA. Losses at the gene ends were 2 bases for V and 7 bases for J; bases not matched to a gene: 5. CDR3 size: 14 residues. The DNA of the CDR3 is TGTGCCAGCAGCTTACAGGGGGGAGGACAGCCCCAGCATTTT. It codes for CASSLQGGGQPQHF.

CDR3 DNA sequence: TGTGCCAGCAGTTACTCGGGACAGGGGCGAGTGGGCTACACCTTC. Protein sequence: CASSYSGQGRVGYTF. The V gene is TRBV6-5, the J gene TRBJ1-2; 10 nucleotides align to TRBD1. The CDR3 loop spans 15 amino acids. Germline lookup yields CDR1 MNHEY and CDR2 SVGAGI. V dropped 0 bases and J dropped 8; count of bases not matched to a gene: 6.

A single count supports this clone. The chain links TRBV3-1 (or the pseudogene TRBV3-2) to TRBJ1-1; unclear D gene. This CDR3 is built from 14 residues. CDR1 LGHDT and CDR2 YNNKEL come from the germline V gene (reference sequence). Deletions cut 4 bases from V and 0 bases from J, with 9 bases between. The CDR3 bases are TGTGCCAGCAGCCCGTCCGGATTGAACACTGAAGCTTTCTTT. Its protein product is CASSPSGLNTEAFF.

The count of this clone is one. The V and J genes are TRBV10-3 and TRBJ1-5; D uncertain. Germline loops: CDR1 ENHRY, CDR2 SYGVKD. Trimming removed 4 bases at V and 0 bases at J, with 7 bases between. The CDR3 consists of 14 residues. CDR3 protein: CAISGPNSNQPQHF. CDR3 bases: TGTGCCATCAGTGGACCGAATAGCAATCAGCCCCAGCATTTT.

J is TRBJ1-1 and V is TRBV27, with a tentative D call TRBD1 (6 bases). Trimming left V 6 bases short and J 4 bases short, with 15 bases between. CDR1 is MNHEY and CDR2 is SMNVEV in the germline V gene (reference sequence). This CDR3 is 14 amino acids long. CDR3 coding DNA: TGTGCCAGCAGCAGGGGAATGGGGGGCACTGAAGCTTTCTTT. This sequence encodes CASSRGMGGTEAFF.

There are a few counts of this clone. The chain is built from TRBV5-1 and TRBJ1-3, with D hard to call. Germline V lookup: CDR1 SGHRS, CDR2 YFSETQ. Trimming took off 6 bases at V and 4 bases at J, with 8 bases between the two ends. CDR3 length: 12 residues. CDR3 in amino acids: CASKEEGNTIYF. CDR3 sequence (DNA): TGCGCCAGCAAGGAGGAAGGAAACACCATATATTTT.

This clone occurred once. The sample contains more than one DNA sequence encoding this CDR3. V gene TRBV27 combines with J gene TRBJ2-3, with D unclear. V was pared by 2 bases and J by 3 bases, with 3 bases between. CDR1 and CDR2 from the germline V gene are MNHEY and SMNVEV (reference sequence). This CDR3 has 12 amino acids. This CDR3 reads CASSLGTDTQYF. The CDR3 bases are TGTGCCAGCAGTTTAGGGACAGATACGCAGTATTTT.

The chain links TRBV10-3 to TRBJ1-6; D is unresolved. Per the germline V gene, CDR1 is ENHRY and CDR2 is SYGVKD. The length of the CDR3 is 14 residues. Trimming took off 2 bases at V and 10 bases at J, with 12 bases between the two ends. Written as DNA, the CDR3 is TGTGCCATCAGTGAGCGTCGGGTTGGGTCACCCCTCCACTTT. It encodes CAISERRVGSPLHF.